This TCR beta chain was sequenced during a study of T cell responses to AZD1222 COVID-19 vaccine. General study points: Unmutated variant regions are reportedly the target of nearly half of TCRs that are spike-specific. There were vaccine-associated CD4 TCRs across spike, dominant at 160-218 and 743-854. Among the donors, most were white British and more were female, and clonal diversity was possibly underestimated.

Sequencing was performed with immunoSEQ multiplex PCR; in TCRdb, only in-frame clones are kept and a portion is missing. The data contain 200,000 to 300,000 clones, approximately 95% of them singletons. Concerning this clone itself: The antigen is unknown.

The CDR3 contains 15 residues. V dropped 3 bases and J dropped 8 bases, with 17 bases sitting between them. CDR1 KGHSH and CDR2 LQKENI come from the germline V gene. This receptor was taken from an adult in good health. The rearrangement links TRBV18 to TRBJ2-1, with D tentatively TRBD1 or TRBD2 (5 bases each). The sequencing used peripheral blood, collected on day 0 of AZD1222 vaccination. The CDR3: CASSPRQSGDDEQFF. The CDR3 nucleotides are TGTGCCAGCTCACCCCGACAGAGTGGGGACGATGAGCAGTTCTTC.